This TCR beta chain was captured by sequencing in a study of radiation and T cells in renal cell carcinoma. About the research overall: Nephrectomy followed 15 Gy stereotactic body radiation by 4 weeks.

Germline-derived CDR1 and CDR2 are LGHNA and YSLEER. The CDR3 sequence is 16 residues long. V shed 0 bases and J shed 0 bases, with 11 bases lying between them. Noted time point: baseline pretreatment blood. The treatment denotes: 15 Gy SBRT to primary tumor, nephrectomy 4 weeks later. Serial blood draws occurred at baseline and 2 and 4 weeks post-SBRT. The patient's renal cell carcinoma had clear cell pathology. Only in-frame clones appear in the TCRdb table, and some are missing; sequencing was by immunoSEQ multiplex PCR. Of 150,000 or so clones listed, roughly 90% are singletons. Study results and limitations: In blood, top tumor clones expanded by 2 weeks, shrinking by 4.

As to this clone: Its cognate antigen is unknown.

The receptor was derived from a woman aged 70 to 79 with renal cell carcinoma. The gene calls are TRBV4-3 and TRBJ1-1; the D is unclear. The sequenced sample was blood, obtained from a patient whose treatment included radiotherapy and nephrectomy. CDR3 sequence: CASSQDARAMNTEAFF. DNA for the CDR3: TGCGCCAGCAGCCAAGACGCGAGGGCCATGAACACTGAAGCTTTCTTT.